The 30 T cell receptor beta chains below come from one sample, sequenced in a study of cytomegalovirus exposure and HLA in healthy donors. 60 Vbeta and 13 Jbeta primers were used in PCR. Measured with immunoSEQ multiplex PCR; TCRdb has only the in-frame clones, and not every one. The profile covers tens of thousands of clones, with about 73% appearing a single time and roughly a fifth taken by the ten largest. Specimen: PBMCs. The receptors stem from a woman aged 55 to 70 in good health and CMV-seropositive.

This clone was counted a few times. The chain joins TRBV9 to TRBJ2-3; 8 bases fit TRBD1. Germline-derived CDR1 and CDR2 are SGDLS and YYNGEE. V shed 9 bases, J shed 1 base, and the junction held 10 bases outside the gene matches. CDR3 length: 15 amino acids. The CDR3 DNA sequence: TGTGCCACAACTTTGACAGGGGACGGCACAGATACGCAGTATTTT. Protein product: CATTLTGDGTDTQYF.

The chain recombines TRBV19 with TRBJ1-2; TRBD1 is a possible D gene (6 bases). The CDR3 extends over 13 amino acids. Trimming left V 4 bases short and J 5 bases short, with 11 bases between. Germline loops: CDR1 LNHDA, CDR2 SQIVND (reference sequence). The CDR3: CASSRTDGYGYTF. CDR3 in DNA: TGTGCCAGTAGTAGGACAGATGGTTATGGCTACACCTTC.

The chain couples TRBV2 to TRBJ2-7; unclear D gene. Looked up from germline, CDR1 is SNHLY and CDR2 is FYNNEI. The CDR3 consists of 12 residues. V lost 5 bases and J 0 bases, leaving 5 bases between the germline ends. The CDR3, as DNA: TGTGCCAGCAGTCGCGGCTCCTACGAGCAGTACTTC. Its protein is CASSRGSYEQYF.

The V and J genes are TRBV7-6 and TRBJ2-2; D may be TRBD1 (5 bases). The CDR3 totals 13 residues. Looked up from germline, CDR1 is SGHVS and CDR2 is FNYEAQ. V was pared by 7 bases and J by 8 bases, with 14 bases between. The CDR3 region has the DNA TGTGCCAGCAACTTGGGGCTTGGGGGGGAGCTGTTTTTT. This gives the protein CASNLGLGGELFF.

The gene calls are TRBV5-1 and TRBJ2-7; 8 bases are shared with TRBD1. Germline V gene data show CDR1 as SGHRS and CDR2 as YFSETQ. Trimming cost V 5 bases and J 2 bases; bases outside gene matches: 9. This CDR3 is 15 amino acids long. CDR3 DNA: TGCGCCAGCAGTCCCACTCCGGGACAGGCCTACGAGCAGTACTTC. Translated: CASSPTPGQAYEQYF. The full variable domain, its missing parts supplied by reference TRBV5-1 and TRBJ2-7, is KAGVTQTPRYLIKTRGQQVTLSCSPISGHRSVSWYQQTPGQGLQFLFEYFSETQRNKGNFPGRFSGRQFSNSRSEMNVSTLELGDSALYLCASSPTPGQAYEQYFGPGTRLTVT.

This rearrangement joins TRBV2 to TRBJ2-7; D remains ambiguous. The CDR3 has 14 residues. Germline V gene lookup returns CDR1 SNHLY and CDR2 FYNNEI. Trimming pared 3 bases from V and 0 bases from J, leaving 9 bases between. CDR3: CASSEGRPSYEQYF. Written as DNA, the CDR3 is TGTGCCAGCAGTGAGGGCAGGCCCTCCTACGAGCAGTACTTC. Complete variable domain (other parts from reference TRBV2 and TRBJ2-7): EPEVTQTPSHQVTQMGQEVILRCVPISNHLYFYWYRQILGQKVEFLVSFYNNEISEKSEIFDDQFSVERPDGSNFTLKIRSTKLEDSAMYFCASSEGRPSYEQYFGPGTRLTVT.

The genes are TRBV5-1 and TRBJ1-2; unclear D gene. Germline V gene sequence: CDR1 SGHRS, CDR2 YFSETQ. The CDR3 has 15 amino acids. V lost 0 bases and J lost 0, with 9 bases in between. The CDR3 DNA is TGCGCCAGCAGCTTGGCCCCAAACTCTAACTATGGCTACACCTTC. This encodes CASSLAPNSNYGYTF. Using reference TRBV5-1 and TRBJ1-2 for the parts outside the CDR3, the full variable domain is KAGVTQTPRYLIKTRGQQVTLSCSPISGHRSVSWYQQTPGQGLQFLFEYFSETQRNKGNFPGRFSGRQFSNSRSEMNVSTLELGDSALYLCASSLAPNSNYGYTFGSGTRLTVV.

V usage is TRBV7-9 and J usage is TRBJ2-7; 9 positions agree with TRBD1. The CDR3 is 14 amino acids. The germline V gene encodes CDR1 SEHNR and CDR2 FQNEAQ (reference sequence). Trimming took 6 bases from V and 5 from J; bases not matched to a gene: 8. This CDR3 reads CASSPGQGSDEQYF. For the CDR3, the DNA is TGTGCCAGCAGTCCGGGACAGGGTTCGGACGAGCAGTACTTC.

The CDR3 region is CASSRRETGVGNTIYF. In DNA form, the CDR3 reads TGTGCCAGCAGCCGACGAGAGACAGGGGTCGGAAACACCATATATTTT. The chain uses TRBV13 and TRBJ1-3; the match to TRBD1 covers 8 bases. The ends lost 5 bases at V and 4 bases at J; junction bases unmatched: 10. The CDR3 spans 16 residues. CDR1 is PRHDT and CDR2 is FYEKMQ in the germline V gene (reference sequence).

The rearrangement joins TRBV6-5 to TRBJ2-1, with a tentative D call TRBD1 (5 bases). CDR1 MNHEY and CDR2 SVGAGI come from the germline V gene. This CDR3 spans 12 amino acids. V gave up 7 bases and J gave up 8 bases, with 12 bases separating them. The CDR3 DNA follows: TGTGCCAGCAAGGGCAGGGCGTATGAGCAGTTCTTC. Translating gives CASKGRAYEQFF.

The gene calls are TRBV7-6 and TRBJ2-7; TRBD2 matches at 8 bases. Unmatched junction bases numbered 11, after V lost 4 bases and J lost 6 bases. The CDR3 contains 15 residues. Germline V CDR1 and CDR2: SGHVS, FNYEAQ. The CDR3 nucleotides read TGTGCCAGCAGCTCCATTAGCGGGACTAGGGGCGAGCAGTACTTC. This translates into CASSSISGTRGEQYF.

J is TRBJ2-5 and V is TRBV13; TRBD2 aligns across 9 bases. The J call could be wrong; TRBJ2-7 is a better fit for the DNA end. This CDR3 comprises 13 residues. The V gene's germline CDR1 is PRHDT and CDR2 FYEKMQ (reference sequence). CDR3 residues: CASSLRRGGEQYF. As DNA, the CDR3 is TGTGCCAGCAGCTTACGGCGGGGGGGCGAGCAGTACTTC.

V is TRBV9 and J is TRBJ1-1; 8 nucleotides align to TRBD1. The CDR3 totals 19 residues. After removal of 1 base from V and 0 bases from J, the junction contained 14 bases not matched to a gene. CDR1 SGDLS and CDR2 YYNGEE come from the germline V gene. CDR3 residues: CASSVSGGGLGLMNTEAFF. The CDR3 region has the DNA TGTGCCAGCAGCGTATCAGGGGGCGGGCTCGGCCTCATGAACACTGAAGCTTTCTTT.

The chain combines TRBV7-8 with TRBJ1-2; no firm D call. Between the trimmed V and J ends, which lost 2 bases and 3 bases, there was a span of 7 bases. This CDR3 has 13 amino acids. CDR1 and CDR2 from the germline V gene are SGHVS and FQNEAQ. The CDR3 nucleotides read TGTGCCAGCAGCTTAACTCGGGACTATGGCTACACCTTC. Its protein is CASSLTRDYGYTF.

This clone has just one count. The chain carries TRBV25-1 and TRBJ2-1; 13 bases agree with TRBD2. Losses at the gene ends were 6 bases for V and 9 bases for J; bases not matched to a gene: 5. The CDR3 has 14 amino acids. CDR1 is MGHDK and CDR2 is SYGVNS in the germline V gene. The DNA of the CDR3 is TGTGCCAGCAGACTAGCGGGGGGGCAGGGTGAGCAGTTCTTC. It specifies CASRLAGGQGEQFF.

The rearrangement uses TRBV18 and TRBJ1-1; possible D gene TRBD1, 6 bases. The CDR3 contains 16 residues. The germline CDR1 and CDR2 sequences are KGHSH and LQKENI. Trimming cost V 3 bases and J 2 bases, with 16 bases left between them. The CDR3 sequence: CASSPRTVDSNTEAFF. In DNA form, the CDR3 reads TGTGCCAGCTCACCCCGGACAGTAGACTCAAACACTGAAGCTTTCTTT.

Written as DNA, the CDR3 is TGTGCTAGTGGTTTGGTAGTGGGGCCCGATACGCAGTATTTT. Translating it yields CASGLVVGPDTQYF. V and J are TRBV12-5 and TRBJ2-3, with D possibly being TRBD1 (5 bases). CDR1 and CDR2 from the germline V gene are LGHNT and FRNRAP. This CDR3 region has 14 residues. Trimming cost V 0 bases and J 6 bases, with 10 bases left between them.

The rearrangement joins TRBV5-1 to TRBJ1-1; TRBD1 agrees at 8 bases. Germline values: CDR1 SGHRS, CDR2 YFSETQ. The CDR3 is 14 amino acids. The ends lost 1 base at V and 4 bases at J; junction bases unmatched: 3. Written as DNA, the CDR3 is TGCGCCAGCAGCTTGACAGGGGGGGTCACTGAAGCTTTCTTT. Residues: CASSLTGGVTEAFF.

Only a few counts were recorded for this clone. V usage is TRBV9 and J usage is TRBJ1-4; maybe TRBD1 (5 bases). Between the trimmed V and J ends, which lost 3 bases and 5 bases, there was a span of 11 bases. This CDR3 comprises 14 residues. CDR1 SGDLS and CDR2 YYNGEE come from the germline V gene. CDR3 residues: CASSAWGGNEKLFF. The CDR3 region has the DNA TGTGCCAGCAGCGCCTGGGGGGGGAATGAAAAACTGTTTTTT.

The V gene is TRBV11-2, the J gene TRBJ1-1, with D possibly matching TRBD1 (5 bases). Germline CDR1 reads SGHAT; CDR2 reads FQNNGV. There are 15 residues in the CDR3. V gave up 0 bases and J gave up 1 base, with 9 bases separating them. The CDR3 bases are TGTGCCAGCAGCTTAGATCGGAGGGGGAACACTGAAGCTTTCTTT. It specifies CASSLDRRGNTEAFF.

A single count supports this clone. The rearrangement joins TRBV11-2 to TRBJ1-1; D is unresolved. Germline CDR1 reads SGHAT; CDR2 reads FQNNGV. This CDR3 is 14 amino acids long. V lost 2 bases to trimming and J lost 5 bases, with 12 bases between them. CDR3 residues: CASSLSGSYTEAFF. The CDR3 DNA sequence: TGTGCCAGCAGCTTATCCGGTTCGTATACTGAAGCTTTCTTT.

This clone was recorded a few times. In DNA, the CDR3 is TGTGCCAGCAGCTTGGAGGGTTTCGGGAAAGCTTACACTGAAGCTTTCTTT. Protein: CASSLEGFGKAYTEAFF. The rearrangement links TRBV5-6 to TRBJ1-1; D gene ambiguous. The CDR3 totals 17 residues. V gave up 0 bases and J gave up 3 bases, with 18 bases separating them. Germline CDR1 SGHDT, CDR2 YYEEEE.

This chain uses TRBV6-5 with TRBJ1-6; D may be TRBD1 (5 bases). CDR1 MNHEY and CDR2 SVGAGI come from the germline V gene. The CDR3 covers 14 residues. V shed 5 bases and J shed 7 bases, with 12 bases lying between them. The CDR3 loop reads CASSVGRENSPLHF. In nucleotides, the CDR3 is TGTGCCAGCAGTGTTGGCAGGGAAAATTCACCCCTCCACTTT.

The chain uses TRBV5-3 and TRBJ1-1; possibly TRBD1 for D (5 bases). TRBV5-3 is identified as an open reading frame with a role that is uncertain. CDR3 length equals 15 residues. V dropped 10 bases and J dropped 0 bases, with 19 bases sitting between them. The CDR3 region has the DNA TGTGCCGGCCAGGGACTGACGAGCTTGAACACTGAAGCTTTCTTT. Translated: CAGQGLTSLNTEAFF.

The V and J genes are TRBV18 and TRBJ2-2, with 10 bases fitting TRBD1. From germline, CDR1 is KGHSH and CDR2 LQKENI. The CDR3 is 16 amino acids. The J segment lost 4 bases and the V segment lost 2 bases, leaving 4 bases of the junction unmatched. CDR3 bases: TGTGCCAGCTCACCAAGGGGACAGGGGAGCACCGGGGAGCTGTTTTTT. Amino acids: CASSPRGQGSTGELFF.

This sequence joins TRBV7-9 and TRBJ1-6; 12 bases align to TRBD1. V trimming: 5 bases; J trimming: 10 bases; junction bases outside the gene matches: 6. The germline CDR1 and CDR2 sequences are SEHNR and FQNEAQ (reference sequence). The CDR3 runs 15 residues. The DNA of the CDR3 is TGTGCCAGCAGCGCACCGGGACAGGGGGCGTCACCCCTCCACTTT. The encoded protein is CASSAPGQGASPLHF.

The chain has TRBV5-1 and TRBJ2-1, with D perhaps TRBD1 (6 bases). CDR1 and CDR2 from the germline V gene are SGHRS and YFSETQ. The V end was cut by 0 bases, the J end by 4 bases, with 8 bases between. The CDR3 is made up of 14 amino acids. The CDR3 DNA is TGCGCCAGCAGCTTGGGGGACATATACAATGAGCAGTTCTTC. This sequence encodes CASSLGDIYNEQFF. The full variable domain, rest sourced from reference TRBV5-1 and TRBJ2-1, is KAGVTQTPRYLIKTRGQQVTLSCSPISGHRSVSWYQQTPGQGLQFLFEYFSETQRNKGNFPGRFSGRQFSNSRSEMNVSTLELGDSALYLCASSLGDIYNEQFFGPGTRLTVL.

This clone has only one observation. The chain carries TRBV5-1 and TRBJ2-7, with D possibly matching TRBD1 (6 bases). This CDR3 region has 12 residues. V was clipped by 7 bases and J by 4 bases, with 12 bases between them. In germline, CDR1 is SGHRS, CDR2 YFSETQ. As DNA, the CDR3 is TGCGCCAGCTCTGGGGGCGATTACGAGCAGTACTTC. This gives the protein CASSGGDYEQYF.

The rearrangement uses TRBV10-1 and TRBJ2-3; TRBD2 is a possible D gene (6 bases). With 10 bases removed from V and 1 base from J, the gap between germline ends came to 33 bases. There are 20 residues in the CDR3. In germline, CDR1 is WNHNN, CDR2 SYGVQD (reference sequence). The CDR3 bases are TGCGCCATCACTCCTACCGGGAGAACTATCCTCCTGGTGGGCACAGATACGCAGTATTTT. As protein: CAITPTGRTILLVGTDTQYF.

The rearrangement joins TRBV28 to TRBJ2-7, with D perhaps matching TRBD1 (5 bases). The CDR3 extends over 13 amino acids. Germline-derived CDR1 and CDR2 are MDHEN and SYDVKM. With 5 bases removed from V and 2 bases from J, the gap between germline ends came to 10 bases. The CDR3 nucleotides read TGTGCCAGCAGTAAAGACAGTACCTACGAGCAGTACTTC. This sequence encodes CASSKDSTYEQYF.